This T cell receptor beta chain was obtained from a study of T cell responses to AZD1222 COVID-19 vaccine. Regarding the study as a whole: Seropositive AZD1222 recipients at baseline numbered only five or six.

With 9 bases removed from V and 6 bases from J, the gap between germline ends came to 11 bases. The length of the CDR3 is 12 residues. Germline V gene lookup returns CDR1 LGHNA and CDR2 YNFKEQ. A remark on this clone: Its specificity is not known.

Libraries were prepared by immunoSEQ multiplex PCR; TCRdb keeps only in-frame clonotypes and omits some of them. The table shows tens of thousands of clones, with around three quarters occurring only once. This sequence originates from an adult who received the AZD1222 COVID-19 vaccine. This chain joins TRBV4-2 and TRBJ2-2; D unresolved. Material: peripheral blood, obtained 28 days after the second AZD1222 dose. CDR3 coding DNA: TGTGCCAGTAGACCCCACGCCGGGGAGCTGTTTTTT. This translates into CASRPHAGELFF.